The 14 T cell receptor beta chains below all came from one sample that was sequenced in a study of cytomegalovirus exposure and HLA in healthy donors. With 60 Vbeta and 13 Jbeta primers, the PCR was carried out. Generated by immunoSEQ multiplex PCR, the TCRdb table keeps only in-frame clones and is missing some. This table has under 300,000 clones, over 70% appearing once. Sequenced sample: PBMCs. These receptors came from a woman aged 55-69 years in good health and CMV-seropositive.

The J gene is TRBJ2-7, the V gene TRBV6-5; weak D call: TRBD1 (8 bases). V was shortened by 6 bases and J by 7 bases, with 22 bases between the two germline ends. The CDR3 loop spans 15 amino acids. Per the germline V gene, CDR1 is MNHEY and CDR2 is SVGAGI. CDR3 region: CASRSRTGRVEEQYF. CDR3 nucleotides: TGTGCCAGCAGATCCAGGACAGGGAGGGTGGAGGAGCAGTACTTC.

This chain connects TRBV5-6 to TRBJ2-3, with 9 bases that match TRBD2. Germline V lookup: CDR1 SGHDT, CDR2 YYEEEE. J was trimmed by 4 bases and V by 1 base; bases with no gene match: 4. CDR3 length: 15 residues. Written as DNA, the CDR3 is TGTGCCAGCAGCTTGATTAGCGGGAGCGCAGATACGCAGTATTTT. This codes for CASSLISGSADTQYF.

This clone was observed a single time. The rearrangement uses TRBV10-2 and TRBJ2-6, with 7 bases that match TRBD1. This CDR3 has 17 residues. Germline CDR1 WSHSY, CDR2 SAAADI. Trimming took 7 bases from V and 0 from J; bases not matched to a gene: 9. The CDR3 sequence is CASKNQGESSGANVLTF. CDR3 DNA: TGCGCCAGCAAGAACCAGGGGGAAAGCTCTGGGGCCAACGTCCTGACTTTC.

The rearrangement links TRBV11-2 to TRBJ2-1, with 7 nucleotides matching TRBD2. The germline V gene has CDR1 SGHAT and CDR2 FQNNGV. The CDR3 runs to 16 residues. With 1 base clipped from V and 9 bases from J, the junction kept 12 bases outside the gene matches. The CDR3 is CASSLGRGGRYGEQFF. The CDR3 DNA reads TGTGCCAGCAGCTTAGGCCGGGGAGGGAGGTACGGTGAGCAGTTCTTC.

The V and J genes are TRBV9 and TRBJ2-1, with D perhaps TRBD2 (5 bases). The CDR3 runs to 15 residues. Trimming took off 1 base at V and 8 bases at J, with 16 bases between the two ends. Germline V gene lookup returns CDR1 SGDLS and CDR2 YYNGEE. The CDR3 DNA reads as TGTGCCAGCAGCGTACAGGACTCAACCCTCCATGAGCAGTTCTTC. It specifies CASSVQDSTLHEQFF.

There are a few counts of this clone. This chain links TRBV5-1 with TRBJ1-2; TRBD1 matches at 12 bases. The germline gives CDR1 SGHRS, CDR2 YFSETQ. This CDR3 contains 18 residues. V shed 3 bases, J shed 0 bases, and the junction held 9 bases outside the gene matches. The CDR3, as DNA: TGCGCCAGCAGCTCGGCGGGGACAGGGGGCCAAGCTAACTATGGCTACACCTTC. Residues: CASSSAGTGGQANYGYTF. Supplemented by reference TRBV5-1 and TRBJ1-2, the full variable domain reads KAGVTQTPRYLIKTRGQQVTLSCSPISGHRSVSWYQQTPGQGLQFLFEYFSETQRNKGNFPGRFSGRQFSNSRSEMNVSTLELGDSALYLCASSSAGTGGQANYGYTFGSGTRLTVV.

V gene TRBV12-2 combines with J gene TRBJ2-7; the table's D call, TRBD2, was not checked against the DNA. TRBV12-2 is listed as a pseudogene. The CDR3 spans 17 residues. The CDR3, as DNA: TGTGCAAGTCGCTTAACCCCTGCTCCGGGAGGTACCTACGAGCAGTACTTC. Protein product: CASRLTPAPGGTYEQYF.

This clone appeared once. The chain links TRBV2 to TRBJ2-7, with D tentatively TRBD1 (6 bases). The CDR3 contains 13 residues. The V end was cut by 2 bases, the J end by 8 bases, with 13 bases between. Germline V lookup: CDR1 SNHLY, CDR2 FYNNEI. CDR3 protein: CASSESRGGKQYF. CDR3 coding DNA: TGTGCCAGCAGTGAATCCAGGGGCGGCAAGCAGTACTTC. Full variable domain (missing parts from reference TRBV2 and TRBJ2-7): EPEVTQTPSHQVTQMGQEVILRCVPISNHLYFYWYRQILGQKVEFLVSFYNNEISEKSEIFDDQFSVERPDGSNFTLKIRSTKLEDSAMYFCASSESRGGKQYFGPGTRLTVT.

This rearrangement joins TRBV5-1 to TRBJ2-4, with TRBD1 identical over 7 bases. V shed 0 bases, J shed 1 base, and the junction held 4 bases outside the gene matches. The CDR3 length is 16 residues. Germline V gene sequence: CDR1 SGHRS, CDR2 YFSETQ. CDR3 sequence: CASSLAGQAAKNIQYF. The CDR3 DNA is TGCGCCAGCAGCTTGGCCGGACAGGCGGCCAAAAACATTCAGTACTTC.

This clone has just one count. As DNA, the CDR3 is TGTGCCAGCAGCTCGGGACAACCGAACACTGAAGCTTTCTTT. This encodes CASSSGQPNTEAFF. This sequence joins TRBV5-6 and TRBJ1-1; tentatively, D is TRBD1 (6 bases). The germline V gene has CDR1 SGHDT and CDR2 YYEEEE. The V end lost 3 bases, the J end lost 1 base, and 10 bases lay between the germline ends. The CDR3 is 14 amino acids. The variable domain in full, with the rest retrieved from reference TRBV5-6 and TRBJ1-1, is DAGVTQSPTHLIKTRGQQVTLRCSPKSGHDTVSWYQQALGQGPQFIFQYYEEEERQRGNFPDRFSGHQFPNYSSELNVNALLLGDSALYLCASSSGQPNTEAFFGQGTRLTVV.

This clone was detected only once. The chain is built from TRBV10-1 and TRBJ2-1; the match to TRBD2 covers 15 bases. Germline CDR1 and CDR2: WNHNN and SYGVQD (reference sequence). CDR3 length: 17 residues. Germline trimming cut 3 bases from V and 7 bases from J; bases unmatched to any gene: 7. The CDR3: CASSEVGLAGGWNEQFF. CDR3 in DNA: TGCGCCAGCAGTGAAGTGGGACTAGCGGGAGGCTGGAATGAGCAGTTCTTC.

On this clone itself: The sample has other DNA sequences that encode this CDR3 too. The rearrangement joins TRBV28 to TRBJ1-1, with D unclear. From germline, CDR1 is MDHEN and CDR2 SYDVKM. This CDR3 has 14 amino acids. V lost 3 bases and J 0 bases, leaving 8 bases between the germline ends. CDR3 in DNA: TGTGCCAGCAGTTTGGCAGGTATGAACACTGAAGCTTTCTTT. Protein product: CASSLAGMNTEAFF.

The chain combines TRBV5-1 with TRBJ2-4; 10 nucleotides match TRBD2. J gave up 0 bases and V 0 bases, and 6 bases lay outside the gene matches. The CDR3 loop spans 18 amino acids. The V gene's germline CDR1 is SGHRS and CDR2 YFSETQ. CDR3 bases: TGCGCCAGCAGCTTGGAGGCTAGCGGGAGTCGAGCCAAAAACATTCAGTACTTC. Its translation is CASSLEASGSRAKNIQYF.

This sequence joins TRBV19 and TRBJ1-5; possibly TRBD1 for D (5 bases). Germline lookup yields CDR1 LNHDA and CDR2 SQIVND (reference sequence). The CDR3 sequence is 15 residues long. V was shortened by 1 base and J by 7 bases, with 14 bases between the two germline ends. This chain's CDR3 is CASSIVGGANQPQHF. CDR3 nucleotides: TGTGCCAGTAGTATAGTAGGAGGGGCCAACCAGCCCCAGCATTTT.